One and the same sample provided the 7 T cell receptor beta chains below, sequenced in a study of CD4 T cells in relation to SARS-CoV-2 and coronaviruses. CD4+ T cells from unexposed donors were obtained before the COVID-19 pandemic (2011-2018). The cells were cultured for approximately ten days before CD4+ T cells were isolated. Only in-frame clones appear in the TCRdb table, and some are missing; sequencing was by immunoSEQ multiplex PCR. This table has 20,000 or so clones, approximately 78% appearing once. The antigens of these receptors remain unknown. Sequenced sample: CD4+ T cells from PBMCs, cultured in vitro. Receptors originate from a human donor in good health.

DNA for the CDR3: TGTGCCTGGAGTGTACTTGGGTTTCGTGGCGGCTACACCTTC. This encodes CAWSVLGFRGGYTF. This sequence joins TRBV30 and TRBJ1-2; D ambiguous. Trimming cost V 0 bases and J 8 bases, with 16 bases left between them. Looked up from germline, CDR1 is GTSNPN and CDR2 is SVGIG (reference sequence). The CDR3 has 14 residues. Full variable domain (outside the CDR3, taken from reference TRBV30 and TRBJ1-2): SQTIHQWPATLVQPVGSPLSLECTVEGTSNPNLYWYRQAAGRGLQLLFYSVGIGQISSEVPQNLSASRPQDRQFILSSKKLLLSDSGFYLCAWSVLGFRGGYTFGSGTRLTVV.

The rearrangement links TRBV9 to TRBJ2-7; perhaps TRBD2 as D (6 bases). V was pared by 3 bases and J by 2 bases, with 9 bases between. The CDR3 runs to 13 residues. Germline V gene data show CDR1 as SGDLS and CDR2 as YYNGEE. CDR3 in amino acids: CASSAGTPYEQYF. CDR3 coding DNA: TGTGCCAGCAGCGCCGGGACTCCCTACGAGCAGTACTTC.

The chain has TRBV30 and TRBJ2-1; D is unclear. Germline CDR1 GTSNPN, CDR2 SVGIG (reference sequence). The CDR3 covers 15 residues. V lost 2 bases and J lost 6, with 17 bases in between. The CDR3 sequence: CAWSPDLGSVNEQFF. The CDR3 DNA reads TGTGCCTGGAGTCCCGACTTGGGGTCGGTCAATGAGCAGTTCTTC.

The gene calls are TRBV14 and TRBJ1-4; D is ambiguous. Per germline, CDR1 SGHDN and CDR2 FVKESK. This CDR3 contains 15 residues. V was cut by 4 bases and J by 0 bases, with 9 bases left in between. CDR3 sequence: CASSRLFATNEKLFF. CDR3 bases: TGTGCCAGCAGCCGACTGTTCGCAACTAATGAAAAACTGTTTTTT.

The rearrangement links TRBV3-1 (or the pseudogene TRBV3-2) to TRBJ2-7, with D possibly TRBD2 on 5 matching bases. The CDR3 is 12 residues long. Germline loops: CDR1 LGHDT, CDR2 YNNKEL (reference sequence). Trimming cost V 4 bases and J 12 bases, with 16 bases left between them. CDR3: CASSPPRRTLYF. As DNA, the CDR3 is TGTGCCAGCAGCCCCCCGCGACGGACTCTGTACTTC.

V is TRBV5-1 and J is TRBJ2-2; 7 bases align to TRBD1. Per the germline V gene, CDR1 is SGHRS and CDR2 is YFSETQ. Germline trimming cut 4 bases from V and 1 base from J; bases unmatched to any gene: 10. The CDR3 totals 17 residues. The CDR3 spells CASSPRTGTVNTGELFF. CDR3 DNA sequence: TGCGCCAGCAGCCCCCGAACCGGGACAGTGAACACCGGGGAGCTGTTTTTT.

CDR3 residues: CASGLAPGTFVDTQYF. The CDR3 DNA reads as TGTGCTAGTGGTTTGGCCCCCGGGACTTTTGTAGATACGCAGTATTTT. The J gene is TRBJ2-3, the V gene TRBV12-5, with TRBD2 as a possible D gene (6 bases). Germline CDR1 LGHNT, CDR2 FRNRAP. Trimming cost V 1 base and J 5 bases, with 16 bases left between them. This CDR3 spans 16 amino acids.